This paragraph covers one TCR beta chain sequence. Its antigen is undetermined. This sample is drawn from a study of shared clonotypes between healthy human individuals. Whole-study results and caveats: Clonotype sharing among donors likely depends on sequencing depth. On the whole, naive subsets had larger estimated richness than memory subsets had.

Germline loops: CDR1 SEHNR, CDR2 FQNEAQ (reference sequence). The V gene end was trimmed by 5 bases and the J gene end by 7 bases; junction bases not matched to a gene: 6. The length of the CDR3 is 15 residues. Recent vaccinations or acute infections were absent in the healthy HIV-negative adult donors. In the original workflow: Junction-only sequences produced by ImmunoSEQ had no quality scores, so filtering differed. Some clones are missing from TCRdb's copy, which holds only in-frame ones; the method was immunoSEQ multiplex PCR. V, J and clone size are taken as reported in that table, and D and trimming were inferred from the DNA itself. The table records just over 2,000,000 clones, 85% to 95% of them present only once.

The chain employs TRBV7-9 and TRBJ1-4, with TRBD1 identical over 11 bases. The specimen was naive CD4+ T cells sorted from blood. Subset denoted: CD45RA+ positively selected. The receptor comes from a man younger than 30 in good health. The chain's CDR3 is CASSQGQGAREKLFF. In DNA form, the CDR3 reads TGTGCCAGCAGCCAAGGACAGGGGGCACGTGAAAAACTGTTTTTT.